The 5 T cell receptor beta chains below all came from one sample that was sequenced in a study of Ad26.COV2.S vaccination and SARS-CoV-2 variants. Here immunoSEQ multiplex PCR was the method, and the copy in TCRdb shows in-frame clones only, minus some. In the table there are fewer than 900,000 clones, 89% of which are singletons. Treatment specified: 15 to 20 received Ad26.COV2.S at low or high dose, single or two shots; several received placebo; per-sample allocation not given. Specimen acquisition occurred on day 63 following the initial vaccine or placebo injection. This specimen consisted of peripheral blood, obtained in a trial of Ad26.COV2.S vaccine versus placebo. Receptor source: a person aged 18 to 59 who received the Ad26.COV2.S COVID-19 vaccine or a placebo.

This clone appeared once. The chain uses TRBV2 and TRBJ2-7; the match to TRBD1 covers 7 bases. This CDR3 is built from 15 residues. Germline V gives CDR1 SNHLY, CDR2 FYNNEI. The junction had 8 bases not matched to a gene; V was cut back by 4 bases and J by 2 bases. The CDR3: CASSGRDRQTYEQYF. The CDR3 DNA sequence: TGTGCCAGCAGTGGTCGGGACAGACAAACCTACGAGCAGTACTTC.

This clone was seen at least ten times. The chain carries TRBV9 and TRBJ1-5; possibly TRBD1 for D (6 bases). The CDR3 has 14 amino acids. Per germline, CDR1 SGDLS and CDR2 YYNGEE. The V end lost 0 bases, the J end lost 3 bases, and 7 bases lay between the germline ends. CDR3 residues: CASSVAGDNQPQHF. The CDR3 DNA reads as TGTGCCAGCAGCGTAGCAGGGGACAATCAGCCCCAGCATTTT.

To note about this clone: The same CDR3 can be traced to other DNA sequences in this sample. V usage is TRBV7-9 and J usage is TRBJ1-3; D ambiguous. The CDR3 runs 14 residues. CDR1 is SEHNR and CDR2 is FQNEAQ in the germline V gene (reference sequence). V gave up 1 base and J gave up 0 bases, with 4 bases separating them. CDR3 DNA sequence: TGTGCCAGCAGCTTAGGGACCTCTGGAAACACCATATATTTT. This sequence encodes CASSLGTSGNTIYF.

V and J are TRBV6-5 and TRBJ2-7; 8 nucleotides align to TRBD2. The germline CDR1 and CDR2 sequences are MNHEY and SVGAGI. CDR3 size: 15 residues. Trimming took 5 bases from V and 6 from J; bases not matched to a gene: 12. The DNA of the CDR3 is TGTGCCAGCAGTATACTAGCGGTTCGTTCAGCCGAGCAGTACTTC. Protein sequence: CASSILAVRSAEQYF.

The chain uses TRBV4-3 and TRBJ1-2; no reliable D call. The germline CDR1 and CDR2 sequences are LGHNA and YSLEER. CDR3 size: 15 residues. V was clipped by 6 bases and J by 8 bases, with 22 bases between them. The CDR3: CASSPSYQPSFGYTF. For the CDR3, the DNA is TGCGCCAGCAGTCCATCTTATCAGCCTTCTTTCGGCTACACCTTC.